The 10 T cell receptor beta chains presented below share a single source sample, sequenced in a study of CD8 T cells in ankylosing spondylitis. TCRdb re-called the 5' RACE reads through MiXCR, storing one row per CDR3 protein. The table has over 150,000 distinct CDR3 sequences, around a sixth seen once. Sequenced: blood, either unsorted or a sorted T cell fraction (not recorded which). Receptors originate from a male donor between 5 and 35 years old with ankylosing spondylitis or in good health (not recorded which).

This clonotype was picked up many times. The genes are TRBV30 and TRBJ2-3; either TRBD1 or TRBD2 may supply D (5 bases each). The V gene lost 8 bases and the J gene lost 3 bases, with 15 bases spanning the gap. The germline CDR1 and CDR2 sequences are GTSNPN and SVGIG (reference sequence). CDR3 length: 13 residues. CDR3 nucleotides: TGTGCCCTCGACAGAGGGAGAACAGATACGCAGTATTTT. Its protein product is CALDRGRTDTQYF. The variable domain in full, with the rest retrieved from reference TRBV30 and TRBJ2-3, is SQTIHQWPATLVQPVGSPLSLECTVEGTSNPNLYWYRQAAGRGLQLLFYSVGIGQISSEVPQNLSASRPQDRQFILSSKKLLLSDSGFYLCALDRGRTDTQYFGPGTRLTVL.

This clonotype was recorded at least ten times. The chain employs TRBV5-1 and TRBJ2-7, with D possibly TRBD1 on 5 matching bases. The germline gives CDR1 SGHRS, CDR2 YFSETQ. CDR3 size: 12 residues. V gave up 8 bases and J gave up 2 bases, with 11 bases separating them. The CDR3 DNA reads as TGCGCCAGACCCGACAGCACCTACGAGCAGTACGTC. It translates to CARPDSTYEQYV.

In its sample, this clonotype was seen many times. The rearrangement uses TRBV7-6 and TRBJ2-1; D is perhaps TRBD1 (5 bases). The CDR3 extends over 13 amino acids. V was cut by 1 base and J by 12 bases, with 13 bases left in between. Germline CDR1 is SGHVS and CDR2 is FNYEAQ. DNA of the CDR3: TGTGCCAGCAGCTTAGGGGGCAGTACGTGGCAGTTCTTC. Protein: CASSLGGSTWQFF.

The table lists this clonotype with many counts. The chain recombines TRBV7-7 with TRBJ2-1, with unresolved D. In germline, CDR1 is SSHAT, CDR2 FNYEAQ (reference sequence). The V end was cut by 5 bases, the J end by 4 bases, with 24 bases between. This CDR3 contains 18 residues. In DNA, the CDR3 is TGTGCCAGCAGCCCCCGGCACCCACTGGGCTTGAGGTACAATGAGCAGTTCTTC. Amino acid sequence: CASSPRHPLGLRYNEQFF.

This clonotype appeared many times. This sequence joins TRBV5-1 and TRBJ2-1; D is possibly TRBD2 (6 bases). This CDR3 has 16 residues. V was shortened by 4 bases and J by 7 bases, with 21 bases between the two germline ends. Germline V lookup: CDR1 SGHRS, CDR2 YFSETQ. The chain's CDR3 is CASSPFRLGGINEQFF. CDR3 DNA: TGCGCCAGCAGCCCGTTTAGGCTTGGAGGGATAAATGAGCAGTTCTTC.

This clonotype has at least ten counts. The chain links TRBV2 to TRBJ2-3, with a weak D call TRBD1 (5 bases). Between the trimmed V and J ends, which lost 6 bases and 4 bases, there was a span of 8 bases. The CDR3 is 12 residues long. Germline CDR1 SNHLY, CDR2 FYNNEI. The CDR3 region is CASRGVSDTQYF. DNA for the CDR3: TGTGCCAGCAGAGGGGTTTCAGATACGCAGTATTTT. The variable domain in full, with the rest retrieved from reference TRBV2 and TRBJ2-3, is EPEVTQTPSHQVTQMGQEVILRCVPISNHLYFYWYRQILGQKVEFLVSFYNNEISEKSEIFDDQFSVERPDGSNFTLKIRSTKLEDSAMYFCASRGVSDTQYFGPGTRLTVL.

The chain couples TRBV9 to TRBJ2-7; 9 bases fit TRBD1. The CDR3 covers 14 residues. V lost 4 bases, J lost 6 bases, and 8 bases stayed unmatched. From germline, CDR1 is SGDLS and CDR2 YYNGEE. The CDR3 loop is CASSFGTGFSEQYF. CDR3 nucleotide sequence: TGTGCCAGCAGCTTCGGGACAGGGTTTTCCGAGCAGTACTTC.

This clonotype has at least ten counts. The chain links TRBV4-2 to TRBJ2-1; TRBD2 matches at 10 bases. There are 16 residues in the CDR3. Germline V CDR1 and CDR2: LGHNA, YNFKEQ. V gave up 0 bases and J gave up 7 bases; unmatched junction bases: 6. CDR3 loop: CASSQEILAGKNEQFF. The CDR3 bases are TGTGCCAGCAGCCAAGAAATACTAGCGGGAAAGAATGAGCAGTTCTTC.

The table lists this clonotype with many counts. This sequence joins TRBV12-3 or TRBV12-4 and TRBJ1-1; 8 bases fit TRBD1. V dropped 3 bases and J dropped 4; count of bases not matched to a gene: 4. The CDR3 length is 14 residues. The CDR3 here is CASSFRTGTTEAFF. The CDR3 DNA follows: TGTGCCAGCAGTTTCAGGACAGGGACCACTGAAGCTTTCTTT.

This clonotype occurred many times. This chain uses TRBV6-5 with TRBJ1-4; 9 bases agree with TRBD1. There are 16 residues in the CDR3. Trimming cost V 5 bases and J 7 bases; bases outside gene matches: 11. Germline V gene sequence: CDR1 MNHEY, CDR2 SVGAGI. The CDR3 nucleotides read TGTGCCAGCAGTCCGACAATGCGACAGGGGGGTGAAAAACTGTTTTTT. Translation gives CASSPTMRQGGEKLFF.